This T cell receptor beta chain was captured by sequencing in a study of T-cell memory formation after mild COVID-19. Trimming took 0 bases from V and 3 from J, leaving 11 bases between them. The CDR3 is made up of 16 amino acids. The germline V gene encodes CDR1 LGHNA and CDR2 YSLEER. In TCRdb, the 5' RACE reads were re-called with MiXCR into one record per CDR3 protein. This table holds 400,000 to 500,000 distinct CDR3 sequences, approximately 19% found once. The TCR originated in a man aged 18-30 years who had mild COVID-19 (a few samples of this study predate the infection). Cell type and time point are not known. The rearrangement joins TRBV4-3 to TRBJ1-4; tentative D call: TRBD1 (5 bases). Sequences were obtained from PBMCs or a T cell subset sorted from them (not recorded which). Here the CDR3 DNA reads TGCGCCAGCAGCCAAGAGATCGGAGGGGCTAATGAAAAACTGTTTTTT. Residues: CASSQEIGGANEKLFF.